This TCR beta chain originates from a study of cytomegalovirus exposure and HLA in healthy donors. Study-wide background: Among the 300 to 500 donors who were genotyped, about 84% fell in the genetic ancestry cluster that is associated with self-reported Caucasian donors. Findings and caveats of the study: Because they were indistinguishable, some V segments, including TRBV6-2 and TRBV6-3, were excluded.

CDR1 and CDR2 from the germline V gene are SGDLS and YYNGEE. The CDR3 runs to 13 residues. The ends were cut back, 5 bases at V and 4 bases at J, with 12 bases in the middle. 13 Jbeta primers and 60 Vbeta primers were used for the PCR. The repertoire was sequenced with immunoSEQ multiplex PCR; TCRdb's copy has only in-frame clones and lacks some. This repertoire comprises 80,000 to 95,000 clones; its ten largest clones make up 15%. Concerning this clone: Its antigen remains unidentified.

Input material: PBMCs. The clonotype was recovered from a man aged 50 to 60 in good health and CMV-seropositive. The chain uses TRBV9 and TRBJ1-2, with D possibly TRBD1 on 6 matching bases. The CDR3 loop is CASSIGGTYGYTF. Written as DNA, the CDR3 is TGTGCCAGCAGTATAGGGGGAACCTATGGCTACACCTTC.